These 5 T cell receptor beta chains originate from one sample sequenced in a study of chemoradiotherapy in HPV16-positive cancers. The data were produced by immunoSEQ multiplex PCR, yet TCRdb's version contains in-frame clones alone and is incomplete. This sample has roughly 15,000 clones, with 79% found just once. This sample was taken from a patient who underwent chemoradiotherapy. These TCRs come from a human donor with HPV-associated anogenital cancer.

The genes are TRBV7-2 and TRBJ2-3, with D maybe TRBD1 (6 bases). From germline, CDR1 is SGHTA and CDR2 FQGNSA. The V end was cut by 5 bases, the J end by 5 bases, with 17 bases between. The CDR3 contains 15 residues. This chain's CDR3 is CASSARQENVDTQYF. CDR3 in DNA: TGTGCCAGCAGCGCCCGACAGGAGAATGTAGATACGCAGTATTTT.

The rearrangement uses TRBV30 and TRBJ2-7, with TRBD1 matching over 8 bases. CDR1 and CDR2 (germline): GTSNPN, SVGIG (reference sequence). After removal of 2 bases from V and 0 bases from J, the junction contained 9 bases not matched to a gene. This CDR3 is 16 amino acids long. The CDR3 sequence is CAWSRLTGGNSYEQYF. The CDR3, as DNA: TGTGCCTGGAGTCGCCTTACAGGGGGGAACTCCTACGAGCAGTACTTC.

This chain links TRBV5-4 with TRBJ1-2; tentatively, D is TRBD1 (5 bases). The CDR3 runs to 17 residues. The V and J ends lost 0 bases and 4 bases respectively, with 19 bases between them. Germline lookup yields CDR1 SGHNT and CDR2 YYREEE (reference sequence). This CDR3 reads CASSLGPGWSGSYGYTF. In nucleotides, the CDR3 is TGTGCCAGCAGCTTGGGTCCAGGGTGGAGTGGGAGCTATGGCTACACCTTC. The whole variable domain, filled in from reference TRBV5-4 and TRBJ1-2, reads ETGVTQSPTHLIKTRGQQVTLRCSSQSGHNTVSWYQQALGQGPQFIFQYYREEENGRGNFPPRFSGLQFPNYSSELNVNALELDDSALYLCASSLGPGWSGSYGYTFGSGTRLTVV.

The chain joins TRBV6-5 to TRBJ1-1, with a possible D match to TRBD1 (5 bases). This CDR3 is built from 14 residues. Trimming cost V 6 bases and J 4 bases, with 15 bases left between them. Germline CDR1 reads MNHEY; CDR2 reads SVGAGI. CDR3 sequence reads: CASRTIGTVTEAFF. The CDR3 nucleotides are TGTGCCAGCAGAACCATTGGGACGGTCACTGAAGCTTTCTTT.

The CDR3 loop is CAWSVAPANTGELFF. CDR3 DNA: TGTGCCTGGAGTGTAGCCCCTGCGAACACCGGGGAGCTGTTTTTT. The J gene is TRBJ2-2, the V gene TRBV30, with unresolved D. The CDR3 totals 15 residues. V lost 0 bases and J 0 bases, leaving 8 bases between the germline ends. CDR1 GTSNPN and CDR2 SVGIG come from the germline V gene (reference sequence).